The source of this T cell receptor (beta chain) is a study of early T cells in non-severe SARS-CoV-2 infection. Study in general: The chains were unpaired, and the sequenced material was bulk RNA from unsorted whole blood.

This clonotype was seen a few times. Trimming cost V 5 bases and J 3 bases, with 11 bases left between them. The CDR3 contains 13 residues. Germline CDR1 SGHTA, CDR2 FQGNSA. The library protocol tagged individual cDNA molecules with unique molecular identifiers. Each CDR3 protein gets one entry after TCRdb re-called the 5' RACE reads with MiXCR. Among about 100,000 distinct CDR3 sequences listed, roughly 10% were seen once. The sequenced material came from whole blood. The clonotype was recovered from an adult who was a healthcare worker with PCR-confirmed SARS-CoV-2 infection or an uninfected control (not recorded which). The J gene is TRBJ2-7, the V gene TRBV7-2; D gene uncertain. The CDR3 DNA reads TGTGCCAGCAGCCCGACGACCTTCTACGAGCAGTACTTC. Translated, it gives CASSPTTFYEQYF.